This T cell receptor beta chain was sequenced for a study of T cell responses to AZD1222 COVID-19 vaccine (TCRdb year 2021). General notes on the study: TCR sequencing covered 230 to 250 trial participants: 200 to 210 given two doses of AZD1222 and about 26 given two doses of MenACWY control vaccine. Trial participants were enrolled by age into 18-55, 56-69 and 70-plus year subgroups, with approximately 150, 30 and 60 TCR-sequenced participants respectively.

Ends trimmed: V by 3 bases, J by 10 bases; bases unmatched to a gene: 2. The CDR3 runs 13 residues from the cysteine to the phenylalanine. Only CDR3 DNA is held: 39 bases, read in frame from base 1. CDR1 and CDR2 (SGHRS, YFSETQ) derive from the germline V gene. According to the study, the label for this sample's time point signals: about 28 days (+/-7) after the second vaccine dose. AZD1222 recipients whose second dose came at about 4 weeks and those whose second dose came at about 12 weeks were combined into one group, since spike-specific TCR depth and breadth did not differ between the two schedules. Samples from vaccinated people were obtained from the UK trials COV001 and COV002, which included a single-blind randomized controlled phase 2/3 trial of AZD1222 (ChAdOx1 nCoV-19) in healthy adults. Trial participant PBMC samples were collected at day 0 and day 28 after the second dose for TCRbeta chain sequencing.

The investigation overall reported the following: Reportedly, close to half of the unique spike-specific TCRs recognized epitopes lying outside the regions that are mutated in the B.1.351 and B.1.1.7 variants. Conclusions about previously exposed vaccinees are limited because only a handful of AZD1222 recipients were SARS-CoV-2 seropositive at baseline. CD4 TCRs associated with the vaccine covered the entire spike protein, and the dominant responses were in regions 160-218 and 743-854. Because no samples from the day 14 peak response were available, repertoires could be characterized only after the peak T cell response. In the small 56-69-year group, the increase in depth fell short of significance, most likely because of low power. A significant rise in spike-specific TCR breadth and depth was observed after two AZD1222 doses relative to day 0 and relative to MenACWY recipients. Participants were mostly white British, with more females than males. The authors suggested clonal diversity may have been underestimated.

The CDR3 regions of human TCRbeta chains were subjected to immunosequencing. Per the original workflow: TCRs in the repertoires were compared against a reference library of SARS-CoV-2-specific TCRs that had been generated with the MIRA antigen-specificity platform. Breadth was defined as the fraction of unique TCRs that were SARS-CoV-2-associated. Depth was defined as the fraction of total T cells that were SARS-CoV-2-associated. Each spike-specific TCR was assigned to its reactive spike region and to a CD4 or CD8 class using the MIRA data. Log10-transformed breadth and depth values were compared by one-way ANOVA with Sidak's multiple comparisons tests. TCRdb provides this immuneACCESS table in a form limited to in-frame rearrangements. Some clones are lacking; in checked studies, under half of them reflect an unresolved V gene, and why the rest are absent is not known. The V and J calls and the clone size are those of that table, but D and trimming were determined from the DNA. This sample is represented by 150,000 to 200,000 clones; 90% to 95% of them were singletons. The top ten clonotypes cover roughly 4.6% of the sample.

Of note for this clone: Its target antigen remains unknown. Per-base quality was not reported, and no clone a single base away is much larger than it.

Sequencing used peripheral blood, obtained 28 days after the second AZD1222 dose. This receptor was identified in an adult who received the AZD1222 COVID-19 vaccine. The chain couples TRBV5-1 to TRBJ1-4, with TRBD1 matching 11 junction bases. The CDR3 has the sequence CASSWGQGGKLFF. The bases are TGCGCCAGCAGCTGGGGACAGGGGGGAAAACTGTTTTTT.